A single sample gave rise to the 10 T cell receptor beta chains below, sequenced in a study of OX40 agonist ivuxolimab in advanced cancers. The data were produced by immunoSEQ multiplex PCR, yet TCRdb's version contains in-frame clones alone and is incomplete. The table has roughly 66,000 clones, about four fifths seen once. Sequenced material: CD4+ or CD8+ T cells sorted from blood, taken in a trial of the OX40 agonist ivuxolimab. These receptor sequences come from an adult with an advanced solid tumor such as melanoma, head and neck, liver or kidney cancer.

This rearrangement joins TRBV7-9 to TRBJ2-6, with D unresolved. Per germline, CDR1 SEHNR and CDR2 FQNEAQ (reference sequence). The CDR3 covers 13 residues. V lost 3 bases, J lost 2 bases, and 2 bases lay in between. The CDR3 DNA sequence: TGTGCCAGCAGCTTTCCTGGGGCCAACGTCCTGACTTTC. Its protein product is CASSFPGANVLTF.

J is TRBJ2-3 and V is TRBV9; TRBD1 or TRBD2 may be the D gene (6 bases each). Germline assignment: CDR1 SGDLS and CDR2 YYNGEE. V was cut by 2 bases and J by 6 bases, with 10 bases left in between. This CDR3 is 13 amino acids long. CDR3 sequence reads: CASSVGGRDTQYF. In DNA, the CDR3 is TGTGCCAGCAGCGTCGGGGGCCGGGATACGCAGTATTTT.

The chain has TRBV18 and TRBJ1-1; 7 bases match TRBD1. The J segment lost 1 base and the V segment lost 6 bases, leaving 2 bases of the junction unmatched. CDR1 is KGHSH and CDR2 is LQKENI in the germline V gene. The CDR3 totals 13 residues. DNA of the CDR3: TGTGCCAGCTCCCGGACAGGGAACACTGAAGCTTTCTTT. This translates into CASSRTGNTEAFF.

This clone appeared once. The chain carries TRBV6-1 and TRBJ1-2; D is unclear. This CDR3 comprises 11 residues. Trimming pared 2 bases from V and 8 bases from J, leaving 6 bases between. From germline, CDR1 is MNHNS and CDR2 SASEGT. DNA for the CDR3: TGTGCCAGCAGTGAATGGGAAGGCTACACCTTC. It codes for CASSEWEGYTF.

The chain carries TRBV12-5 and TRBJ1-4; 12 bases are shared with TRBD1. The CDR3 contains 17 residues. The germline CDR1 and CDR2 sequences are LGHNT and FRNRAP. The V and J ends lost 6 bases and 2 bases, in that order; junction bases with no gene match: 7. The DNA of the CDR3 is TGTGCTAGTGGCCCCGGGGACAGGGGGCCCACTAATGAAAAACTGTTTTTT. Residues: CASGPGDRGPTNEKLFF.

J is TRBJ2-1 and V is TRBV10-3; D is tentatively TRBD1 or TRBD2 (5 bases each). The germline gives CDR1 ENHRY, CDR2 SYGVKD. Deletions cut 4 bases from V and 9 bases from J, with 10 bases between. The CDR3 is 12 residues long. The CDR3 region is CAISGDVGEQFF. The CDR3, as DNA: TGTGCCATCAGTGGGGACGTGGGTGAGCAGTTCTTC.

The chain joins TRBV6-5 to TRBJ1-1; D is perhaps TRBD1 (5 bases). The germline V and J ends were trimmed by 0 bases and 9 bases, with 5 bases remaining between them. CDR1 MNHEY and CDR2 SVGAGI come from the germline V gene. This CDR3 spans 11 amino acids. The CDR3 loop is CASSYSGQAFF. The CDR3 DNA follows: TGTGCCAGCAGTTACTCGGGACAAGCTTTCTTT.

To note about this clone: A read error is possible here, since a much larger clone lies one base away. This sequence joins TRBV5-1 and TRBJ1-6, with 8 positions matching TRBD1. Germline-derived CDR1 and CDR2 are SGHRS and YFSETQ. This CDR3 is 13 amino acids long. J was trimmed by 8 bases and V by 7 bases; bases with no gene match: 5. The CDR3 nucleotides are TGCGCCAGCGGCTCGGACAGGGATTCACCCCTCCACTTT. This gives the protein CASGSDRDSPLHF.

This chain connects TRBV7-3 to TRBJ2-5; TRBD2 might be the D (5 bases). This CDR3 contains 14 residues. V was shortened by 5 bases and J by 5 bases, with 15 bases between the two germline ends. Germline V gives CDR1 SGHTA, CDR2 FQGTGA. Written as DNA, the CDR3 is TGTGCCAGCAGCCCCCGGGGTTCTACGGAGACCCAGTACTTC. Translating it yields CASSPRGSTETQYF.

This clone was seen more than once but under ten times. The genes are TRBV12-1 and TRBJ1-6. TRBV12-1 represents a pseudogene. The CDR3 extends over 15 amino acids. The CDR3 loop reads CASSPPPGIGSPLHF. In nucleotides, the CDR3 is TGTGCCAGCAGCCCGCCGCCGGGGATAGGTTCACCCCTCCACTTT.